This TCR beta chain was captured by sequencing in a study of prognosis after radiotherapy for stage I lung cancer (dated by TCRdb to the early 2020s). Concerning the study at large: Fewer than 20 stage I NSCLC patients were enrolled in Nanjing, China, between 2018 and January 2019. About 15 of the patients were found to have newly diagnosed primary stage I lung tumors, and roughly five were living with oligometastatic NSCLC after surgical resection of the primary tumor. Every patient was regarded as medically inoperable, because of comorbidities in around 12 cases and refusal of surgery in 6 or 7 cases. The cohort was made up of 10 to 15 men and about 6 women, with a median age of around 70 years and an age range of 53 to 84 years. On tumor histology, roughly 12 patients had adenocarcinoma and about seven had squamous cell carcinoma. Image-guided IMRT or VMAT was used to deliver SBRT in 3 to 5 fractions at a biologically effective dose of at least 100 Gy. Concurrent therapy was not administered to any patient alongside SBRT. After SBRT, distant metastases developed in about 20% of the 19 patients at a median of 7 months, while the remaining 15 patients had no significant progression. Peripheral blood TCR beta repertoires were profiled in stage I NSCLC patients before and after stereotactic body radiotherapy, and the study then linked these repertoires to distant failure. A total of 40 or so blood samples from around 19 patients were sequenced, with one sample obtained before and one obtained after SBRT for each patient. General findings and caveats noted by the study authors: After SBRT, the count of unique TCR clones dropped from a median of around 10,000 beforehand to 6,500 to 8,000 afterward (Wilcoxon paired P=0.011). Tumor specificity of expanded TCR clones was not determined. All reported P values were unadjusted for multiple comparisons. TRBV and TRBJ usage frequencies reportedly varied with metastasis status, involving two V genes at baseline and several V and two J genes after SBRT. Post-SBRT Shannon entropy and its change from baseline were lower in patients who developed distant metastases; baseline Shannon entropy was not associated with metastases. The small cohort and short follow-up limited the study, so independent validation of the findings is needed.

Two rounds of multiplex PCR on genomic DNA were used to amplify the TCR beta CDR3 region. In the first PCR round, primers specific to each TRBV and TRBJ gene were used, and the primer sequences were filed in Chinese patent CN105087789A. Universal primers were used in the second PCR round. The Roche High Pure PCR Template Preparation Kit was used to extract genomic DNA from the frozen PBMCs. The libraries underwent paired-end sequencing with 151 bp reads on an Illumina HiSeq 3000. Concerning the study's data processing: Raw reads lacking the multiplex PCR primer sequences were removed with CutAdapt. PEAR was used to merge high-quality paired reads into contigs. TRB V, D and J gene segments were assigned to each contig with MiXCR by alignment to reference sequences. CDR3 sequences were clustered by base quality and sequence similarity to remove sequencing errors. Shannon entropy, normalized by the natural log of the productive TCR sequence number, served as the measure of diversity. Clonality was defined as one minus Shannon entropy divided by the natural log of the number of unique clonotypes. Using the Youden index from ROC curves, the researchers picked the repertoire-metric cut-offs for progression-free survival, and all analyses were carried out in R 3.5.3. TCRdb ran its own pipeline on the public reads, namely fastp trimming at Q25 and MiXCR clone calling, and kept in-frame beta chains. Rows with one shared CDR3 protein collapse into an entry with the most common genes and DNA. These V and J calls derive from TCRdb rather than the authors' analysis. This sample has some 23,000 distinct CDR3 sequences in its table, and about 40% of those were observed once. Roughly a fifth of the sample is held by the ten biggest clonotypes.

The CDR3 sequence holds 15 residues, the cysteine and phenylalanine included. The retained sequence is limited to the CDR3, 45 bases, with the frame set at the first base. For CDR1 and CDR2, the germline V gene lists MDHEN and SYDVKM. Trimming takes 8 bases from V and 4 bases from J, and the germline ends sit 18 bases apart. Of note for this clonotype: No antigen is known for it. Base qualities were left out, and no much larger clone turns up one base away.

All patients had node-negative disease on CT and PET/CT, and none had a history of other malignancies or had previously received chemotherapy or radiotherapy. Around 6 milliliters of peripheral venous blood were drawn into EDTA tubes at each of two time points. Ficoll-Paque Plus density-gradient centrifugation was used to isolate PBMCs. Right after collection, samples were kept at -80 degrees C until analysis. Sequencing used PBMCs, obtained before or after stereotactic body radiation therapy (not recorded which). The source is a donor at least 50 years old with non-small cell lung cancer. The chain was built from TRBV28 and TRBJ1-5; there is no confident call for the D gene. The DNA reads as follows: TGTGCCAGCGGACGTGGCCCGGGTGGGAATCAGCCCCAGCATTTT. Its protein product is CASGRGPGGNQPQHF.